The source of this T cell receptor (beta chain) is a study of somatic mutations in cytotoxic T cells in rheumatoid arthritis. TCRdb keeps only in-frame clones here, not all; method: immunoSEQ multiplex PCR. The sample gives thousands of clones, around 80% of which show up once; 6.5% to 9% is in the top ten. The V end lost 1 base, the J end lost 6 bases, and 10 bases lay between the germline ends. The germline V gene encodes CDR1 LNHDA and CDR2 SQIVND (reference sequence). There are 13 residues in the CDR3. A few counts support this clone. As yet, its antigen is unknown. Study-wide results and limits: CD8+ clonality increased with age in rheumatoid arthritis patients but not in healthy controls. With about 60 patients examined, several had a largest CD8+ clone exceeding 20% of CD8+ cells.

This receptor was taken from an adult with rheumatoid arthritis. The sequencing input was CD8+ T cells sorted from blood. The chain recombines TRBV19 with TRBJ2-7, with D possibly being TRBD1 (7 bases). CDR3 sequence reads: CASSIGQGGEQYF. The DNA of the CDR3 is TGTGCCAGTAGTATAGGACAGGGAGGCGAGCAGTACTTC.